This TCR beta chain was sequenced in a study of shared clonotypes between healthy human individuals. Clones were sequenced by immunoSEQ multiplex PCR, and TCRdb holds only the in-frame ones, with some missing. The table lists roughly 2.2 million clones, around 93% of them singletons. The sample was naive CD4+ T cells from PBMCs. Subset noted: CD45RA+ positively selected. This TCR was sampled from a man between 18 and 35 years old in good health. Some clones in this sample may be carry-over from other donors' samples.

The CDR3 sequence is CASSGRTGRNTEAFF. The CDR3 DNA reads as TGTGCCAGCAGTGGACGGACAGGCAGAAACACTGAAGCTTTCTTT. This rearrangement joins TRBV6-1 to TRBJ1-1; 7 bases are a match to TRBD1. V was pared by 4 bases and J by 2 bases, with 7 bases of the junction left unmatched. The CDR3 length is 15 residues. Germline V gene sequence: CDR1 MNHNS, CDR2 SASEGT.